Shown below are 13 T cell receptor beta chains from a single sample sequenced in a study of blood T cell repertoires in COVID-19. Some clones are missing from TCRdb's copy, which holds only in-frame ones; the method was immunoSEQ multiplex PCR. The sample lists over 600,000 clones; just under 90% were seen once. Sequenced: peripheral blood. These receptors were collected from a woman aged 18-35 years with acute or convalescent COVID-19.

The rearrangement uses TRBV19 and TRBJ1-2; D gene uncertain. Germline V gene lookup returns CDR1 LNHDA and CDR2 SQIVND (reference sequence). V was pared by 3 bases and J by 0 bases, with 11 bases between. CDR3 length: 15 amino acids. CDR3 in amino acids: CASSIPRLANYGYTF. The DNA of the CDR3 is TGTGCCAGTAGTATCCCACGACTTGCTAACTATGGCTACACCTTC.

The CDR3 protein is CSVVVAEGPSTQYF. The CDR3, as DNA: TGCAGCGTTGTGGTAGCGGAGGGCCCATCTACCCAGTACTTC. This rearrangement joins TRBV29-1 to TRBJ2-7; D perhaps matches TRBD2 (6 bases). The CDR3 consists of 14 residues. V was trimmed by 4 bases and J by 10 bases, leaving 23 bases between them. Germline values: CDR1 SQVTM, CDR2 ANQGSEA.

The CDR3 coding sequence is TGTGCCAGCAGCCCAACAGGGAATCAGCCCCAGCATTTT. Translated, it gives CASSPTGNQPQHF. J is TRBJ1-5 and V is TRBV11-2, with D perhaps matching TRBD1 (6 bases). Germline assignment: CDR1 SGHAT and CDR2 FQNNGV. V was shortened by 5 bases and J by 4 bases, with 9 bases between the two germline ends. This CDR3 has 13 amino acids.

This clone has more than one count but fewer than ten. The CDR3 reads CASSPRQGEPLHF. The CDR3 DNA sequence: TGTGCCAGCTCACCACGACAGGGGGAACCCCTCCACTTT. The chain uses TRBV18 and TRBJ1-6; 9 positions agree with TRBD1. The germline CDR1 and CDR2 sequences are KGHSH and LQKENI. With 1 base clipped from V and 12 bases from J, the junction kept 1 base outside the gene matches. The CDR3 extends over 13 amino acids.

This chain uses TRBV13 with TRBJ2-7; 12 bases are shared with TRBD2. V lost 0 bases to trimming and J lost 12 bases; unmatched junction nucleotides: 9. Germline lookup yields CDR1 PRHDT and CDR2 FYEKMQ (reference sequence). CDR3 length equals 15 residues. The DNA of the CDR3 is TGTGCCAGCAGCTTAGGGGCTAGCGGGGGGGCAGTCCTGTACTTC. It translates to CASSLGASGGAVLYF. The entire variable domain, with the rest obtained from reference TRBV13 and TRBJ2-7, is as follows: AAGVIQSPRHLIKEKRETATLKCYPIPRHDTVYWYQQGPGQDPQFLISFYEKMQSDKGSIPDRFSAQQFSDYHSELNMSSLELGDSALYFCASSLGASGGAVLYFGPGTRLTVT.

J is TRBJ1-2 and V is TRBV7-2; possible D gene TRBD1, 5 bases. Germline CDR1 and CDR2: SGHTA and FQGNSA. The length of the CDR3 is 15 residues. V shed 1 base and J shed 3 bases, with 12 bases lying between them. The CDR3 DNA reads TGTGCCAGCAGCTTAGGGGCAGGGCCCCACTATGGCTACACCTTC. Protein product: CASSLGAGPHYGYTF.

The J gene is TRBJ1-4, the V gene TRBV19; 8 bases are shared with TRBD1. This CDR3 has 13 amino acids. Germline V CDR1 and CDR2: LNHDA, SQIVND (reference sequence). V lost 5 bases, J lost 10 bases, and 6 bases stayed unmatched. CDR3 nucleotide sequence: TGTGCCAGTAGTTTTACAGGGGGGGGAAAACTGTTTTTT. It translates to CASSFTGGGKLFF.

The chain couples TRBV27 to TRBJ1-2; 7 nucleotides line up with TRBD1. The CDR3 consists of 15 residues. Trimming took 5 bases from V and 5 from J; bases not matched to a gene: 11. Germline V gene data show CDR1 as MNHEY and CDR2 as SMNVEV (reference sequence). The CDR3 loop is CASSRQGSRAYGYTF. The CDR3 coding sequence is TGTGCCAGCAGTCGACAGGGCTCCCGGGCGTATGGCTACACCTTC.

The V and J genes are TRBV6-1 and TRBJ2-3, with TRBD1 identical over 11 bases. Germline-derived CDR1 and CDR2 are MNHNS and SASEGT. The CDR3 consists of 16 residues. After removal of 3 bases from V and 1 base from J, the junction contained 3 bases not matched to a gene. CDR3 bases: TGTGCCAGCAGTGATTGGACAGGGGGCGGCACAGATACGCAGTATTTT. Translated, it gives CASSDWTGGGTDTQYF.

The chain couples TRBV19 to TRBJ1-1, with a weak D call TRBD1 (6 bases). Germline V gives CDR1 LNHDA, CDR2 SQIVND (reference sequence). This CDR3 is 12 amino acids long. Trimming took 1 base from V and 11 from J, leaving 11 bases between them. CDR3 residues: CASSIGPGGAFF. The CDR3 DNA reads as TGTGCCAGTAGTATAGGTCCGGGGGGCGCTTTCTTT.

This chain connects TRBV14 to TRBJ2-3; 9 nucleotides match TRBD2. The CDR3 consists of 19 residues. Germline V gene sequence: CDR1 SGHDN, CDR2 FVKESK. V was pared by 2 bases and J by 1 base, with 13 bases of the junction left unmatched. The chain's CDR3 is CASSQPPGLARWGTDTQYF. The CDR3 DNA reads as TGTGCCAGCAGCCAACCCCCGGGACTAGCAAGGTGGGGCACAGATACGCAGTATTTT.

This chain uses TRBV2 with TRBJ2-1; 7 bases match TRBD2. Trimming took 3 bases from V and 8 from J; bases not matched to a gene: 4. The CDR3 length is 13 residues. In germline, CDR1 is SNHLY, CDR2 FYNNEI. The CDR3 DNA is TGTGCCAGCAGTGAGACTAGCATCCATGAGCAGTTCTTC. Amino acid sequence: CASSETSIHEQFF.

This clone is a singleton in its sample. V and J are TRBV19 and TRBJ1-1; 8 bases agree with TRBD1. This CDR3 is 13 amino acids long. Germline-derived CDR1 and CDR2 are LNHDA and SQIVND (reference sequence). V was pared by 1 base and J by 7 bases, with 2 bases of the junction left unmatched. The CDR3 loop is CASSIGTGIEAFF. The CDR3 bases are TGTGCCAGTAGTATAGGGACAGGGATTGAAGCTTTCTTT.